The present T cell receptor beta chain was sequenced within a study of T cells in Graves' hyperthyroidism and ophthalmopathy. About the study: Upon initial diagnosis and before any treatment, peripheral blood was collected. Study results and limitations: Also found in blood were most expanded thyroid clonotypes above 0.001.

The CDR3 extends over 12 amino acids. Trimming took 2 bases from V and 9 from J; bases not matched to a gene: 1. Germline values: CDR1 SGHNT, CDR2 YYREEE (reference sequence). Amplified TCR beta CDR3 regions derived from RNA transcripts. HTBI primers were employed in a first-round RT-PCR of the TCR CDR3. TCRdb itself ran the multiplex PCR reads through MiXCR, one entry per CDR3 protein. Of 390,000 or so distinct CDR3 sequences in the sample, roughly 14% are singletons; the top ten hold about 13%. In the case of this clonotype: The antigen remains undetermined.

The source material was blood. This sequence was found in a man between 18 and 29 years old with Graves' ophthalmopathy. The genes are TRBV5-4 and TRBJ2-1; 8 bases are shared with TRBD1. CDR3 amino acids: CASSLDRGEQFF. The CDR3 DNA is TGTGCCAGCAGCTTAGACAGGGGTGAGCAGTTCTTC.